This T cell receptor beta chain was observed in a study of technical replicates of blood from a handful of donors. The table came from immunoSEQ multiplex PCR; TCRdb's copy has only in-frame clones and leaves some out. Seen here are 55,000 to 75,000 clones, around 92% observed once, and the top ten hold 4.3%. CDR3 length: 14 residues. Germline V lookup: CDR1 LNHNV, CDR2 YYDKDF (reference sequence). The V gene end was trimmed by 8 bases and the J gene end by 6 bases; junction bases not matched to a gene: 10. This chain connects TRBV15 to TRBJ1-5, with 7 bases identical to TRBD1. The specimen was PBMCs. This TCR derives from a human donor in good health. Some clones in this sample may be carry-over from other donors' samples. The CDR3: CATARDSKVQPQHF. The CDR3 DNA follows: TGTGCCACCGCCCGGGACAGCAAGGTTCAGCCCCAGCATTTT.